The following is a T cell receptor beta chain sequence with its context. These data belong to a study of cytomegalovirus exposure and HLA in healthy donors. A multiplex PCR was run with 60 Vbeta primers and 13 Jbeta primers. Assay: immunoSEQ multiplex PCR; the TCRdb copy retains only in-frame clones and omits some. The sample lists tens of thousands of clones; approximately 68% were seen once. CDR3 size: 14 residues. Germline V lookup: CDR1 LNHDA, CDR2 SQIVND (reference sequence). Deletions cut 6 bases from V and 4 bases from J, with 15 bases between. Material for sequencing was PBMCs. This chain joins TRBV19 and TRBJ1-1; tentative D call: TRBD1 (5 bases). This receptor was obtained from a woman in her twenties or thirties in good health and CMV-seronegative. The CDR3 region is CASSSTGGVTEAFF. The DNA of the CDR3 is TGTGCCAGTAGCTCGACGGGGGGAGTCACTGAAGCTTTCTTT.